Shown below are 5 T cell receptor beta chains from a single sample sequenced in a study of blood T cell repertoires in COVID-19. Measured with immunoSEQ multiplex PCR; TCRdb has only the in-frame clones, and not every one. Of under 70,000 clones in the sample, about four fifths were seen once. What was sequenced was peripheral blood. These TCRs come from a human donor in a cohort sampled during active COVID-19.

In its sample, this clone was seen a few times. This chain connects TRBV28 to TRBJ2-7, with D possibly being TRBD1 (5 bases). The V gene lost 2 bases and the J gene lost 9 bases, with 11 bases spanning the gap. The CDR3 loop spans 12 amino acids. Per the germline V gene, CDR1 is MDHEN and CDR2 is SYDVKM. This chain's CDR3 is CASSLRQSLQYF. CDR3 coding DNA: TGTGCCAGCAGTTTAAGACAGAGCCTGCAGTACTTC. Full variable domain (remainder filled in from reference TRBV28 and TRBJ2-7): DVKVTQSSRYLVKRTGEKVFLECVQDMDHENMFWYRQDPGLGLRLIYFSYDVKMKEKGDIPEGYSVSREKKERFSLILESASTNQTSMYLCASSLRQSLQYFGPGTRLTVT.

This clone showed up just once. The chain joins TRBV4-2 to TRBJ2-7; the match to TRBD1 covers 10 bases. This CDR3 has 16 residues. CDR1 and CDR2 from the germline V gene are LGHNA and YNFKEQ. With V trimmed by 1 base and J by 5 bases, 8 bases remained unmatched. The CDR3 DNA sequence: TGTGCCAGCAGCCAAGGAGACAGGGGGCGCAGGGACGAGCAGTACTTC. Amino acid sequence: CASSQGDRGRRDEQYF.

DNA for the CDR3: TGTGCCACCAGTGACCCCATGACAGGACGCAATGAGCAGTTCTTC. It yields the protein CATSDPMTGRNEQFF. The chain employs TRBV24-1 and TRBJ2-1, with D tentatively TRBD1 (6 bases). The CDR3 is made up of 15 amino acids. V gave up 4 bases and J gave up 6 bases, with 15 bases separating them. CDR1 and CDR2 (germline): KGHDR, SFDVKD.

The chain carries TRBV7-2 and TRBJ2-3, with D hard to call. Deletions cut 5 bases from V and 0 bases from J, with 3 bases between. CDR1 and CDR2 (germline): SGHTA, FQGNSA. This CDR3 contains 12 residues. The CDR3, as DNA: TGTGCCAGCAGCCCTAGCACAGATACGCAGTATTTT. Translation: CASSPSTDTQYF. Full variable domain (remainder filled in from reference TRBV7-2 and TRBJ2-3): GAGVSQSPSNKVTEKGKDVELRCDPISGHTALYWYRQSLGQGLEFLIYFQGNSAPDKSGLPSDRFSAERTGGSVSTLTIQRTQQEDSAVYLCASSPSTDTQYFGPGTRLTVL.

This clone was detected a few times. The rearrangement uses TRBV18 and TRBJ2-7, with TRBD2 matching 8 bases. Germline-derived CDR1 and CDR2 are KGHSH and LQKENI. The V segment lost 3 bases and the J segment 6 bases; nucleotides outside the gene matches: 16. This CDR3 has 17 residues. The CDR3, as DNA: TGTGCCAGCTCACCTGAGACTCCGGGACTAGGTCGGGGCGAGCAGTACTTC. Translated, it gives CASSPETPGLGRGEQYF.